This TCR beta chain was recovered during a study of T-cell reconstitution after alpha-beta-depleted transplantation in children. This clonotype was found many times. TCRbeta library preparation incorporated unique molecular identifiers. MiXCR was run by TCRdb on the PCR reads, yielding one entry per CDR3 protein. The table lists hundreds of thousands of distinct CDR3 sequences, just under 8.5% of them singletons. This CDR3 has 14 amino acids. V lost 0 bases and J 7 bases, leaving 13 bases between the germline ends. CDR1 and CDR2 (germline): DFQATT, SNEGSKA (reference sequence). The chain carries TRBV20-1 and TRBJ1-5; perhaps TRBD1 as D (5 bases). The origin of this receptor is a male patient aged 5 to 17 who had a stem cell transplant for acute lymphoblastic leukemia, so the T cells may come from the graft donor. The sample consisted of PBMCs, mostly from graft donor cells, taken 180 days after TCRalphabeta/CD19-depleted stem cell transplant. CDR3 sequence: CSAREWGNRQPQHF. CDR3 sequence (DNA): TGCAGTGCTAGAGAGTGGGGGAACAGACAGCCCCAGCATTTT.